These 4 T cell receptor beta chains came from one sample sequenced in a study of blood T cell repertoires in COVID-19. Data came from immunoSEQ multiplex PCR; TCRdb stores just in-frame clones and leaves some out. Of 85,000 to 120,000 clones listed, approximately 80% are singletons. Sequencing was done on a sample of peripheral blood. The receptor source for this set is a man in his 60s with active or convalescent COVID-19.

V is TRBV7-2 and J is TRBJ2-7; TRBD2 aligns across 11 bases. Germline V lookup: CDR1 SGHTA, CDR2 FQGNSA. The CDR3 has 17 residues. The junction had 5 bases not matched to a gene; V was cut back by 0 bases and J by 1 base. CDR3 DNA: TGTGCCAGCAGCTTAGCCCTACTAGCGGGAGAGTCCTACGAGCAGTACTTC. Translation gives CASSLALLAGESYEQYF.

The CDR3 protein is CASSPPGLISGANVLTF. The CDR3 region has the DNA TGTGCCAGCTCACCACCGGGACTAATCTCTGGGGCCAACGTCCTGACTTTC. The chain couples TRBV18 to TRBJ2-6; 7 positions agree with TRBD2. This CDR3 is 17 amino acids long. Germline CDR1 and CDR2: KGHSH and LQKENI. V lost 0 bases to trimming and J lost 0 bases; unmatched junction nucleotides: 2. Variable domain in full (rest from reference TRBV18 and TRBJ2-6): NAGVMQNPRHLVRRRGQEARLRCSPMKGHSHVYWYRQLPEEGLKFMVYLQKENIIDESGMPKERFSAEFPKEGPSILRIQQVVRGDSAAYFCASSPPGLISGANVLTFGAGSRLTVL.

V usage is TRBV11-2 and J usage is TRBJ2-7; 11 bases match TRBD2. The CDR3 runs 15 residues. Trimming cost V 3 bases and J 9 bases; bases outside gene matches: 10. The V gene's germline CDR1 is SGHAT and CDR2 FQNNGV. The CDR3 DNA reads as TGTGCCAGCAGCTTCAGGCTAGCGGGAGGTAGGGTGCAGTACGTC. It specifies CASSFRLAGGRVQYV.

The table lists this clone with a few counts. Other DNA sequences in this sample translate to the same CDR3. V and J are TRBV28 and TRBJ2-2; TRBD2 agrees at 9 bases. Looked up from germline, CDR1 is MDHEN and CDR2 is SYDVKM. The CDR3 consists of 15 residues. V shed 6 bases, J shed 2 bases, and the junction held 4 bases outside the gene matches. Written as DNA, the CDR3 is TGTGCCAGCAGACCGACTAGCGGAAACACCGGGGAGCTGTTTTTT. Translation: CASRPTSGNTGELFF.